A selection of T cell receptor beta chains follows, all from one sample in a study of somatic mutations in cytotoxic T cells in rheumatoid arthritis. Assay: immunoSEQ multiplex PCR; the TCRdb copy retains only in-frame clones and omits some. The sample contains under 3,500 clones, 80% to 85% of which appear only once. Sample: CD8+ T cells sorted from blood. The receptors were gathered from a man aged 50 or older with rheumatoid arthritis. Each CDR3 is given with its conserved first and last residue. A D gene is named only where the DNA matches it firmly. Some rows have no size entry. The others give once, few or many, or a class for an expanded clone.

j_call clone_size v_call d_call cdr3_aa cdr3_nt
TRBJ2-3 - TRBV7-6 TRBD2 CASSLEGGHKDTQYF TGTGCCAGCAGCTTAGAGGGAGGGCATAAAGATACGCAGTATTTT
TRBJ2-2 - TRBV6-4 TRBD2 CASGTSDTGELFF TGTGCCAGCGGGACTAGCGACACCGGGGAGCTGTTTTTT
TRBJ2-1 - TRBV30 TRBD1 CAWSVPIDRGHYNEQFF TGTGCCTGGAGTGTTCCTATCGACAGGGGGCATTACAATGAGCAGTTCTTC
TRBJ2-1 - TRBV6-1 - CASVRSRGTYNEQFF TGTGCCAGCGTTCGGAGCAGGGGAACTTACAATGAGCAGTTCTTC
TRBJ2-5 - TRBV7-9 TRBD1 CASSDDRGETQYF TGTGCCAGCAGTGACGACAGGGGAGAGACCCAGTACTTC
TRBJ2-1 few TRBV6-4 TRBD2 CASSDSTSGSNEQFF TGTGCCAGCAGTGACTCGACTAGCGGGAGCAATGAGCAGTTCTTC
TRBJ2-1 - TRBV4-1 - CASSQVNEQFF TGTGCCAGCAGCCAAGTAAATGAGCAGTTCTTC
TRBJ2-5 - TRBV5-1 - CASRPLGRETQYF TGCGCCAGCAGACCTCTAGGGAGAGAGACCCAGTACTTC
TRBJ2-3 - TRBV19 - CATRWRATDTQYF TGTGCCACTAGGTGGCGGGCTACAGATACGCAGTATTTT
TRBJ2-7 - TRBV5-4 TRBD2 CASSSGPGTSYGDYEQYF TGTGCCAGCAGCTCTGGCCCCGGGACTAGCTACGGTGACTACGAGCAGTACTTC
TRBJ2-1 - TRBV30 TRBD1 CAWTIRDRESADNEQFF TGTGCCTGGACTATTCGGGACAGGGAGTCGGCTGACAATGAGCAGTTCTTC
TRBJ2-3 - TRBV19 - CASTARRSTDTQYF TGTGCCAGTACTGCCAGGCGTAGCACAGATACGCAGTATTTT
TRBJ2-1 - TRBV19 TRBD2 CASRPPGLAGEAFSYNEQFF TGTGCCAGTAGACCCCCGGGACTAGCGGGAGAGGCGTTCTCCTACAATGAGCAGTTCTTC
TRBJ2-7 - TRBV28 TRBD2 CASSTGRGTSYEQYF TGTGCCAGCAGTACCGGGCGGGGGACTTCCTACGAGCAGTACTTC
TRBJ2-3 - TRBV28 TRBD2 CASSLAGGPLGDTQYF TGTGCCAGCAGTTTAGCGGGAGGCCCCCTGGGAGATACGCAGTATTTT
TRBJ1-1 - TRBV28 - CATATVNTEAFF TGTGCCACAGCAACAGTGAACACTGAAGCTTTCTTT
TRBJ2-1 - TRBV19 TRBD2 CASRVSAGAPVSYNEQFF TGTGCCAGTAGGGTCTCGGCGGGAGCTCCCGTCTCCTACAATGAGCAGTTCTTC
TRBJ2-3 - TRBV13 TRBD2 CASSQGPGTRFADTQYF TGTGCCAGCAGCCAGGGTCCCGGGACTAGATTCGCAGATACGCAGTATTTT
TRBJ2-1 - TRBV10-1 TRBD1 CASTYRDRTYNEQFF TGCGCCAGCACGTACCGGGACAGGACCTACAATGAGCAGTTCTTC
TRBJ2-3 - TRBV28 TRBD2 CASSLRDYTDTQYF TGTGCCAGCAGTCTAAGGGACTACACAGATACGCAGTATTTT
TRBJ2-4 - TRBV4-1 - CASSQDRGNIQYF TGCGCCAGCAGCCAAGACAGGGGTAACATTCAGTACTTC
TRBJ2-4 - TRBV6-4 - CASRGEELAKNIQYF TGTGCCAGCAGGGGGGAGGAACTAGCCAAAAACATTCAGTACTTC
TRBJ2-2 - TRBV27 TRBD1 CASSRDRGQLELFF TGTGCCAGCAGCAGGGACAGGGGGCAGTTGGAGCTGTTTTTT
TRBJ2-2 hyperexpanded TRBV6-5 - CASSWGKNTGELFF TGTGCCAGCAGTTGGGGCAAGAACACCGGGGAGCTGTTTTTT
TRBJ1-5 - TRBV19 - CASSMGGFYQPQHF TGTGCCAGTAGTATGGGGGGGTTCTACCAGCCCCAGCATTTT
TRBJ1-5 - TRBV7-8 - CASSLVAGNQPQHF TGTGCCAGCAGCTTAGTAGCTGGGAATCAGCCCCAGCATTTT
TRBJ2-2 - TRBV6-4 TRBD2 CASSDSSGSPGELFF TGTGCCAGCAGTGACTCTAGCGGGAGCCCCGGGGAGCTGTTTTTT
TRBJ2-7 - TRBV7-3 - CASSLHAGSYEQYF TGTGCCAGCAGCTTACACGCGGGCTCCTACGAGCAGTACTTC
TRBJ2-1 - TRBV7-7 TRBD1 CASSLGTDNEQFF TGTGCTAGCAGCTTAGGGACAGACAATGAGCAGTTCTTC
TRBJ2-3 - TRBV5-1 TRBD2 CASSLAQVVGGSTDTQYF TGCGCCAGCAGCTTAGCGCAGGTTGTGGGAGGGAGCACAGATACGCAGTATTTT
TRBJ2-2 - TRBV6-1 - CASTGGSEAGELFF TGTGCCAGCACTGGGGGGTCGGAAGCCGGGGAGCTGTTTTTT
TRBJ2-7 - TRBV27 - CASSLRGRAYEQYF TGTGCCAGCAGTTTAAGGGGCAGGGCCTACGAGCAGTACTTC
TRBJ2-7 - TRBV6-5 - CASTAVNYEQYF TGTGCCAGCACCGCAGTCAACTACGAGCAGTACTTC
TRBJ2-2 few TRBV6-5 - CASSWGKNTGEPFF TGTGCCAGCAGTTGGGGCAAGAACACCGGCGAGCCGTTTTTT
TRBJ2-1 - TRBV19 TRBD2 CASSLADTSYNEQFF TGTGCCAGTAGTCTAGCGGACACCTCCTACAATGAGCAGTTCTTC
TRBJ2-7 - TRBV5-4 TRBD2 CASSPAPAGRYEQYF TGTGCCAGCAGCCCTGCCCCAGCGGGAAGATACGAGCAGTACTTC
TRBJ2-2 - TRBV27 - CASSSLEGAGELFF TGTGCCAGCAGTTCCCTCGAGGGGGCCGGGGAGCTGTTTTTT
TRBJ2-7 - TRBV7-9 TRBD2 CASSFPRLAGYEQYF TGTGCCAGCAGCTTCCCTAGACTAGCGGGATACGAGCAGTACTTC
TRBJ1-6 once TRBV23-1 TRBD1 CASSQSSGRGRWSPLHF TGCGCCAGCAGTCAATCGAGCGGCAGGGGGCGGTGGTCACCCCTCCACTTT
TRBJ2-6 - TRBV4-2 - CASSQDDSSGANVLTF TGTGCCAGCAGCCAAGATGACAGCTCTGGGGCCAACGTCCTGACTTTC
TRBJ2-2 large TRBV6-1 TRBD2 CASSDGRDTGELFF TGTGCCAGCAGTGACGGGAGGGACACCGGGGAGCTGTTTTTT
TRBJ2-1 - TRBV19 TRBD2 CASKLADPWNEQFF TGTGCCAGCAAACTAGCGGATCCGTGGAATGAGCAGTTCTTC